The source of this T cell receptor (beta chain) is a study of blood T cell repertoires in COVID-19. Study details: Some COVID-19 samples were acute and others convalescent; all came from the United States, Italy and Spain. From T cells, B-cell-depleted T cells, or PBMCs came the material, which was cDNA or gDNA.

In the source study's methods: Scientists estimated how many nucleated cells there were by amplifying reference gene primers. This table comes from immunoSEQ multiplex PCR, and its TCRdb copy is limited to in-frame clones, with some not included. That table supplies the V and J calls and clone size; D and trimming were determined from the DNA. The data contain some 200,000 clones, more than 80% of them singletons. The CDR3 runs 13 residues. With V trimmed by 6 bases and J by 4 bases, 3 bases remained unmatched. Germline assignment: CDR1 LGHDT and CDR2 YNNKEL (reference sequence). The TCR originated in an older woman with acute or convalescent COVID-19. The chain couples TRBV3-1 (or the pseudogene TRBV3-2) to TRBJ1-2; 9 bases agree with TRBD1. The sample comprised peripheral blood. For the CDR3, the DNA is TGTGCCAGCAGTTCGGGACAGGGCTATGGCTACACCTTC. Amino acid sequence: CASSSGQGYGYTF.